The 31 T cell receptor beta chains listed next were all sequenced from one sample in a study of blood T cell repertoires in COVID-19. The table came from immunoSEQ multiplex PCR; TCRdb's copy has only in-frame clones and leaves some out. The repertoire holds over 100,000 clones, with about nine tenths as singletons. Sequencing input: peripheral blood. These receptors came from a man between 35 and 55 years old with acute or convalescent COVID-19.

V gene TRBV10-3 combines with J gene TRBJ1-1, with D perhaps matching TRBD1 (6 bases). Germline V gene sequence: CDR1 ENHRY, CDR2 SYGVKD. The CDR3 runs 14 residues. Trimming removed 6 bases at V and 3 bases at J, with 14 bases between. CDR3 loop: CAIRAGAPHTEAFF. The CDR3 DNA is TGTGCCATCAGGGCAGGGGCCCCCCACACTGAAGCTTTCTTT.

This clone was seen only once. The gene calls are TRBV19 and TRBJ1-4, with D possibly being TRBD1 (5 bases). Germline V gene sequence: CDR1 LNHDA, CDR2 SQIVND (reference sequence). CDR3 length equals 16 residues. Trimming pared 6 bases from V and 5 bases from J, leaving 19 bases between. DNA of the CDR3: TGTGCCAGTAGAAGGGGCAGATCAACCACGAATGAAAAACTGTTTTTT. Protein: CASRRGRSTTNEKLFF.

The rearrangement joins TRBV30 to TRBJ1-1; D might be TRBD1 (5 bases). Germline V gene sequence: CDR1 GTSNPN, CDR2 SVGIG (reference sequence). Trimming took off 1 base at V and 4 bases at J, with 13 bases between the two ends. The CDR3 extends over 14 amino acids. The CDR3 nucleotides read TGTGCCTGGAGTGGACGACAGCGGGGCACTGAAGCTTTCTTT. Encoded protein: CAWSGRQRGTEAFF.

CDR3 sequence: CASSQAGRWQGWNTEAFF. CDR3 bases: TGTGCCAGCAGCCAAGCCGGGAGGTGGCAGGGGTGGAACACTGAAGCTTTCTTT. This chain joins TRBV3-1 (or the pseudogene TRBV3-2) and TRBJ1-1; TRBD1 might be the D (6 bases). Germline V CDR1 and CDR2: LGHDT, YNNKEL (reference sequence). This CDR3 spans 18 amino acids. V was cut by 1 base and J by 1 base, with 19 bases left in between.

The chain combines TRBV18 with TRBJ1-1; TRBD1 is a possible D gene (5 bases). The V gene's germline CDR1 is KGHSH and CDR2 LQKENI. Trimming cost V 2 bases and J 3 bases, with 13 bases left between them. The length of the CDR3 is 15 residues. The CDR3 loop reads CASSPGGEWDTEAFF. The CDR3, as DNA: TGTGCCAGCTCACCAGGGGGGGAGTGGGACACTGAAGCTTTCTTT.

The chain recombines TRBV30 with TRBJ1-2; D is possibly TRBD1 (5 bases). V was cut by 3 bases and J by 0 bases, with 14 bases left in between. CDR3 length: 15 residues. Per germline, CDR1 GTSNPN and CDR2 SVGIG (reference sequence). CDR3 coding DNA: TGTGCCTGGAGCGTCGGGGGGGGTTCTAACTATGGCTACACCTTC. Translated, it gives CAWSVGGGSNYGYTF.

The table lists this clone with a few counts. The CDR3 sequence: CASRLEARSPLHF. The CDR3 bases are TGTGCCAGCAGATTAGAGGCGAGATCACCCCTCCACTTT. The V call is TRBV6-6, the J call TRBJ1-6; no definite D call. The V end lost 6 bases, the J end lost 10 bases, and 13 bases lay between the germline ends. Germline V gene lookup returns CDR1 MNHNY and CDR2 SVGAGI (reference sequence). CDR3 size: 13 residues.

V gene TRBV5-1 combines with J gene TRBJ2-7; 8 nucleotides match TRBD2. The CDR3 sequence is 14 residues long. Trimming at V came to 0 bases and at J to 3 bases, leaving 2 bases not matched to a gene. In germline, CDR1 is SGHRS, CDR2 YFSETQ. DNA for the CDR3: TGCGCCAGCAGCTTGGATGCGGGGGGCTACGAGCAGTACTTC. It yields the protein CASSLDAGGYEQYF. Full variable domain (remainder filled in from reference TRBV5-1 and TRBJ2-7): KAGVTQTPRYLIKTRGQQVTLSCSPISGHRSVSWYQQTPGQGLQFLFEYFSETQRNKGNFPGRFSGRQFSNSRSEMNVSTLELGDSALYLCASSLDAGGYEQYFGPGTRLTVT.

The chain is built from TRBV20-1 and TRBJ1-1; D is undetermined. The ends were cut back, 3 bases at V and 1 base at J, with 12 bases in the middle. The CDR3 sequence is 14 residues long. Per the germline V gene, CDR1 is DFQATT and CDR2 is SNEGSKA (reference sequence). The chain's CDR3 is CSASRQATNTEAFF. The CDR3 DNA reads TGCAGTGCTAGTCGTCAGGCGACGAACACTGAAGCTTTCTTT.

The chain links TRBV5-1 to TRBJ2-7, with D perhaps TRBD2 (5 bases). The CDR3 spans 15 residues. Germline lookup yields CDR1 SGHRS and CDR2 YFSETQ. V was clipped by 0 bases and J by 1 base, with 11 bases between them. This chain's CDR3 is CASSLVGESSYEQYF. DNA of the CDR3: TGCGCCAGCAGCTTGGTCGGGGAAAGTTCCTACGAGCAGTACTTC.

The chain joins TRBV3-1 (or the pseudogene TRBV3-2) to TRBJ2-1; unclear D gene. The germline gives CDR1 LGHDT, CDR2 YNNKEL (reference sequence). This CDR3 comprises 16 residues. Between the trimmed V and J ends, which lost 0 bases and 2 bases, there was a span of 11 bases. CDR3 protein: CASSQDISSPYNEQFF. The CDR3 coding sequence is TGTGCCAGCAGCCAAGATATTAGCAGCCCCTACAATGAGCAGTTCTTC.

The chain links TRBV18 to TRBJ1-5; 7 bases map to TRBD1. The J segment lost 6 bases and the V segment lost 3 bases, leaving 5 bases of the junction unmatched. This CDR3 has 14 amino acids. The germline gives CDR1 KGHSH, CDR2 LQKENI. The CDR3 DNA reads TGTGCCAGCTCACCCGACAGGGACCCTCAGCCCCAGCATTTT. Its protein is CASSPDRDPQPQHF.

The CDR3 nucleotides read TGTGCCAGCAGTACAGGGTTCGGCACTGAAGCTTTCTTT. Its protein is CASSTGFGTEAFF. V gene TRBV12-3 or TRBV12-4 combines with J gene TRBJ1-1, with D possibly being TRBD1 (6 bases). The V end lost 5 bases, the J end lost 4 bases, and 11 bases lay between the germline ends. This CDR3 is built from 13 residues.

CDR3 DNA: TGTGCCAGTAGTGCGAACAGTAGATATGGCTACACCTTC. It specifies CASSANSRYGYTF. The V call is TRBV19, the J call TRBJ1-2, with D unclear. The V gene lost 5 bases and the J gene lost 5 bases, with 12 bases spanning the gap. Germline V gene sequence: CDR1 LNHDA, CDR2 SQIVND (reference sequence). The CDR3 length is 13 residues.

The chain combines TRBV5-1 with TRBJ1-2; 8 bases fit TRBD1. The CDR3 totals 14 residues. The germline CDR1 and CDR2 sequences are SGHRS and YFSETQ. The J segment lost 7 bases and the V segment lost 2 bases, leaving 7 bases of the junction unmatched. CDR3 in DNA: TGCGCCAGCAGCTTCAAGACAGGGGACGGTGGCTACACCTTC. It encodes CASSFKTGDGGYTF.

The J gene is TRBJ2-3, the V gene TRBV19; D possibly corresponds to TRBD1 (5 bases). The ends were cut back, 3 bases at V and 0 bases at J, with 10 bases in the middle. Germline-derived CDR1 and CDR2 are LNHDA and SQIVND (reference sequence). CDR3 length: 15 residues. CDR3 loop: CASSMSTASTDTQYF. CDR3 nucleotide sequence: TGTGCCAGTAGTATGTCGACAGCCAGCACAGATACGCAGTATTTT.

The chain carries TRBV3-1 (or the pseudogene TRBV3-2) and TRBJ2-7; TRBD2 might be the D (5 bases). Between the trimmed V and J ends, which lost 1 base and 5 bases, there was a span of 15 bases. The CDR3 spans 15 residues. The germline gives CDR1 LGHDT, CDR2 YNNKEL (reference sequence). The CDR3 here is CASSQVFSGIHEQYF. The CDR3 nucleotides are TGTGCCAGCAGCCAAGTATTTTCGGGGATCCACGAGCAGTACTTC.

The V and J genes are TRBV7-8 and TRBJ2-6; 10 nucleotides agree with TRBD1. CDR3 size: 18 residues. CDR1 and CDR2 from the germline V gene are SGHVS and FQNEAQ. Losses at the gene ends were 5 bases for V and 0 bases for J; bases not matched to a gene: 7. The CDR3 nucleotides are TGTGCCAGCAGCCTCGGGACAGGGGTGACCTCTGGGGCCAACGTCCTGACTTTC. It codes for CASSLGTGVTSGANVLTF. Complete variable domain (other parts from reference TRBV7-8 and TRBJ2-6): GAGVSQSPRYKVAKRGQDVALRCDPISGHVSLFWYQQALGQGPEFLTYFQNEAQLDKSGLPSDRFFAERPEGSVSTLKIQRTQQEDSAVYLCASSLGTGVTSGANVLTFGAGSRLTVL.

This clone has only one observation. In DNA, the CDR3 is TGTGCCAGCAGCGTAGGTGGACACCCTGGTAATGAGCAGTTCTTC. Residues: CASSVGGHPGNEQFF. The rearrangement links TRBV9 to TRBJ2-1; D might be TRBD1 (5 bases). CDR1 is SGDLS and CDR2 is YYNGEE in the germline V gene. The V end was cut by 0 bases, the J end by 7 bases, with 14 bases between. This CDR3 has 15 amino acids.

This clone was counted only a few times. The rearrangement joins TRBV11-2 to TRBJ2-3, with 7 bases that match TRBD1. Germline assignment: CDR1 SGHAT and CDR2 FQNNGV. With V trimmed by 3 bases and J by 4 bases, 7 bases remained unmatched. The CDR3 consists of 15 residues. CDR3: CASSLGQGDSDTQYF. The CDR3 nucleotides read TGTGCCAGCAGCTTGGGGCAGGGGGATTCAGATACGCAGTATTTT.

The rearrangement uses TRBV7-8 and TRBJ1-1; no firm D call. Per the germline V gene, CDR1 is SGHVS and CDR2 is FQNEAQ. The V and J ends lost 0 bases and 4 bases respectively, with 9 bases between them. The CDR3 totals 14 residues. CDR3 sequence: CASSLAQRSTEAFF. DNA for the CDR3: TGTGCCAGCAGCTTAGCGCAAAGGAGCACTGAAGCTTTCTTT.

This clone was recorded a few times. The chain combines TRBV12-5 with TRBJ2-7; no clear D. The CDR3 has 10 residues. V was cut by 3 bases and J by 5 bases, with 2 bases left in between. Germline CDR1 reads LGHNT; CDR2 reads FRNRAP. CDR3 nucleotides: TGTGCTAGTGGTTTCAACGAGCAGTACTTC. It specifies CASGFNEQYF.

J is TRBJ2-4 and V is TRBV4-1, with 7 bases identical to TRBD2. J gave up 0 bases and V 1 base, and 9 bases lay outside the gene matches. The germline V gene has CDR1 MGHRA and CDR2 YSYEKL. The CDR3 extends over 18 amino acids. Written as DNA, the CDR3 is TGCGCCAGCAGCCAAGGTCCTAGCCGGGGGGTAGCCAAAAACATTCAGTACTTC. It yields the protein CASSQGPSRGVAKNIQYF.

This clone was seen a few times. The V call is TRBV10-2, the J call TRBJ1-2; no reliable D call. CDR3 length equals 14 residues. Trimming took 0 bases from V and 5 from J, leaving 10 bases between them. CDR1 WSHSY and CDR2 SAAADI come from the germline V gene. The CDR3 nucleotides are TGCGCCAGCAGTGAGTCCTTAGGGAGGTATGGCTACACCTTC. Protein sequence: CASSESLGRYGYTF.

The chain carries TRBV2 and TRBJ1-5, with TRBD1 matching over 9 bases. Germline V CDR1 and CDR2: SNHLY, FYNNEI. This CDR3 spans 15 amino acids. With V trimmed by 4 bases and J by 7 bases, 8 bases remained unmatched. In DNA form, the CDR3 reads TGTGCCAGCAGTGTAGGACAGGGGTTAGGGCAGCCCCAGCATTTT. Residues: CASSVGQGLGQPQHF. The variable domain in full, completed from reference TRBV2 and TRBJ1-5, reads EPEVTQTPSHQVTQMGQEVILRCVPISNHLYFYWYRQILGQKVEFLVSFYNNEISEKSEIFDDQFSVERPDGSNFTLKIRSTKLEDSAMYFCASSVGQGLGQPQHFGDGTRLSIL.

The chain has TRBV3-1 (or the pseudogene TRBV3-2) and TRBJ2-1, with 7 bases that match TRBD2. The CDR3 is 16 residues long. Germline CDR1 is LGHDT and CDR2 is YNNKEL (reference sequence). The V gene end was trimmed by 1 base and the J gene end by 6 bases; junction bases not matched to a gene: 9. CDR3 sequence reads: CASSQVLREGPNEQFF. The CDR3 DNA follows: TGTGCCAGCAGCCAAGTGCTGAGGGAGGGCCCCAATGAGCAGTTCTTC.

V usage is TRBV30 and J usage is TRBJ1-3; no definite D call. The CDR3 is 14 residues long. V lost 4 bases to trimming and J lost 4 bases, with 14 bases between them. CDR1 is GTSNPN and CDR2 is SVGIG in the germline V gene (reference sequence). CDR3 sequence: CAWTQRGFGNTIYF. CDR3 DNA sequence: TGTGCCTGGACCCAACGAGGGTTCGGAAACACCATATATTTT.

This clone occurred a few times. This CDR3 reads CASSPESPYTYTF. In nucleotides, the CDR3 is TGTGCCAGCAGCCCCGAAAGTCCCTATACTTACACCTTC. The chain couples TRBV7-9 to TRBJ1-2, with D unresolved. Germline loops: CDR1 SEHNR, CDR2 FQNEAQ (reference sequence). V lost 5 bases to trimming and J lost 11 bases, with 18 bases between them. The CDR3 has 13 residues.

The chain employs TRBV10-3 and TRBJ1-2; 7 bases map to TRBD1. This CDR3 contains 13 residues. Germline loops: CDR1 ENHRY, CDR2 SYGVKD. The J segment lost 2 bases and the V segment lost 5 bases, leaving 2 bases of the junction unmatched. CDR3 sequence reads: CAISQDRNYGYTF. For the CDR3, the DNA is TGTGCCATCAGTCAGGACAGGAACTATGGCTACACCTTC.

CDR3 bases: TGCGCCAGCAGCCCTAACGACAGAGGCAATCAGCCCCAGCATTTT. Amino acids: CASSPNDRGNQPQHF. The chain combines TRBV4-1 with TRBJ1-5, with TRBD1 as a possible D gene (5 bases). CDR3 length: 15 residues. The germline V and J ends were trimmed by 4 bases and 2 bases, with 12 bases remaining between them. CDR1 MGHRA and CDR2 YSYEKL come from the germline V gene.

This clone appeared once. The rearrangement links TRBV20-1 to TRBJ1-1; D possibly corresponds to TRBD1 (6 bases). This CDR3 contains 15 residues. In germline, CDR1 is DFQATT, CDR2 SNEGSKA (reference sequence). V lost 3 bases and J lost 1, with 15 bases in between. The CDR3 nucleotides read TGCAGTGCTAGTTTCCAGGGGCGACCGAACACTGAAGCTTTCTTT. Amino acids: CSASFQGRPNTEAFF.